This TCR beta chain was sequenced during a study of T cells in tumors and immune-related adverse events. The CDR3 runs 14 residues. Germline loops: CDR1 SEHNR, CDR2 FQNEAQ (reference sequence). The V gene lost 1 base and the J gene lost 3 bases, with 10 bases spanning the gap. Method: immunoSEQ multiplex PCR; TCRdb's copy keeps in-frame clones and lacks some. The data show thousands of clones, approximately 82% seen once. The sequences come from skin tissue, collected from a patient treated with anti-PD-1 therapy. This chain uses TRBV7-9 with TRBJ2-7; D is uncertain. The sequence was collected from a female donor with metastatic renal cell carcinoma. CDR3 amino acids: CASSLVDGNYEQYF. CDR3 in DNA: TGTGCCAGCAGCTTAGTTGACGGAAACTACGAGCAGTACTTC.